Presented here are 16 T cell receptor beta chains from one specimen sequenced in a study of T-cell memory formation after mild COVID-19. TCRdb used MiXCR to reprocess the 5' RACE reads, holding one entry per CDR3 protein. The sample contains roughly 250,000 distinct CDR3 sequences, 16% of which appear only once. Sequences were obtained from PBMCs or a T cell subset sorted from them (not recorded which). All receptors come from a man aged 18 to 29 who had mild COVID-19 (a few samples of this study predate the infection). Cell type and time point are not known.

The chain is built from TRBV6-5 and TRBJ2-5; D call uncertain. CDR3 length: 14 residues. Trimming pared 2 bases from V and 4 bases from J, leaving 11 bases between. The germline V gene encodes CDR1 MNHEY and CDR2 SVGAGI. Here the CDR3 DNA reads TGTGCCAGCAGTTACAGGCCGAAATTAGAGACCCAGTACTTC. The encoded protein is CASSYRPKLETQYF.

This clonotype was picked up many times. The rearrangement uses TRBV7-8 and TRBJ2-2, with D perhaps given as TRBD1 or TRBD2 (5 bases each). CDR3 length: 18 amino acids. Trimming cost V 4 bases and J 3 bases, with 21 bases left between them. The germline gives CDR1 SGHVS, CDR2 FQNEAQ. CDR3 coding DNA: TGTGCCAGCAGCTCCCCCCCCGGGACGGCTATCGACACCGGGGAGCTGTTTTTT. It specifies CASSSPPGTAIDTGELFF.

This clonotype was counted only a few times. The chain uses TRBV6-6 and TRBJ2-3; TRBD1 matches 9 bases. The V gene's germline CDR1 is MNHNY and CDR2 SVGAGI (reference sequence). The trim removed 5 bases at V and 14 bases at J, leaving 17 bases unmatched. CDR3 size: 15 residues. CDR3 protein: CASSNWGQGPPLLYF. CDR3 sequence (DNA): TGTGCCAGCAGTAACTGGGGACAGGGACCCCCGCTCCTGTATTTT.

Only a few counts were recorded for this clonotype. The genes are TRBV29-1 and TRBJ1-2; TRBD1 is a possible D gene (6 bases). The CDR3 runs to 12 residues. Trimming cost V 7 bases and J 14 bases, with 23 bases left between them. CDR1 is SQVTM, CDR2 ANQGSEA, per germline. For the CDR3, the DNA is TGCAGCGCCGGGAGAACGGGGGCGGAAGATACCTTC. Its translation: CSAGRTGAEDTF.

This clonotype was detected only a few times. CDR3 amino acids: CASSLMGVPPYSNQPQHF. DNA of the CDR3: TGTGCCAGCAGTCTGATGGGGGTCCCACCTTATAGCAATCAGCCCCAGCATTTT. V usage is TRBV7-6 and J usage is TRBJ1-5; a weak D match, TRBD1 (5 bases). Germline V CDR1 and CDR2: SGHVS, FNYEAQ. The V and J ends lost 6 bases and 0 bases respectively, with 21 bases between them. The CDR3 is made up of 18 amino acids.

J is TRBJ2-3 and V is TRBV20-1; D tentatively reads TRBD1 or TRBD2 (5 bases each). The CDR3 has 14 residues. V lost 2 bases to trimming and J lost 6 bases, with 15 bases between them. Per germline, CDR1 DFQATT and CDR2 SNEGSKA (reference sequence). CDR3 sequence reads: CSARNVRGTDTQYF. DNA of the CDR3: TGCAGTGCTAGAAATGTGAGGGGAACGGATACGCAGTATTTT.

The chain is built from TRBV6-6 and TRBJ2-7; no definite D call. V was pared by 6 bases and J by 3 bases, with 6 bases between. From germline, CDR1 is MNHNY and CDR2 SVGAGI (reference sequence). This CDR3 spans 11 amino acids. The CDR3 is CASRVDYEQYV. As DNA, the CDR3 is TGTGCCAGCAGGGTTGACTACGAGCAGTACGTC.

The V call is TRBV7-9, the J call TRBJ2-2; D tentatively reads TRBD1 or TRBD2 (5 bases each). Looked up from germline, CDR1 is SEHNR and CDR2 is FQNEAQ (reference sequence). V was trimmed by 5 bases and J by 0 bases, leaving 10 bases between them. This CDR3 is 15 amino acids long. CDR3 sequence (DNA): TGTGCCAGCAGCCGGGAAGGGGCGAACACCGGGGAGCTGTTTTTT. Amino acid sequence: CASSREGANTGELFF.

The chain couples TRBV4-2 to TRBJ1-6; D perhaps matches TRBD1 (6 bases). V was cut by 1 base and J by 10 bases, with 14 bases left in between. The CDR3 contains 15 residues. Per the germline V gene, CDR1 is LGHNA and CDR2 is YNFKEQ. The CDR3 sequence: CASSQGTDSASPLHF. CDR3 bases: TGTGCCAGCAGCCAAGGGACGGACAGCGCCTCACCCCTCCACTTT.

The V call is TRBV7-3, the J call TRBJ2-7; 11 bases are shared with TRBD1. Per germline, CDR1 SGHTA and CDR2 FQGTGA. CDR3 length equals 15 residues. The V and J ends lost 5 bases and 3 bases, in that order; junction bases with no gene match: 6. The CDR3 region is CASSPAGTGGYEQYF. For the CDR3, the DNA is TGTGCCAGCAGCCCGGCCGGGACAGGGGGCTACGAGCAGTACTTC.

In its sample, this clonotype was seen a few times. V and J are TRBV20-1 and TRBJ1-2; 7 bases align to TRBD1. The CDR3 consists of 14 residues. CDR1 DFQATT and CDR2 SNEGSKA come from the germline V gene (reference sequence). The junction had 6 bases not matched to a gene; V was cut back by 3 bases and J by 2 bases. The CDR3 here is CSASSGGLNYGYTF. Written as DNA, the CDR3 is TGCAGTGCTAGCTCAGGGGGGCTGAACTATGGCTACACCTTC.

This clonotype was seen at least ten times. CDR3 in DNA: TGTGCCAGCAGCCCACTAGCGGGGGCCGACACAGATACGCAGTATTTT. This encodes CASSPLAGADTDTQYF. The chain carries TRBV9 and TRBJ2-3; 11 nucleotides line up with TRBD2. Trimming took 4 bases from V and 2 from J; bases not matched to a gene: 6. This CDR3 spans 16 amino acids. The V gene's germline CDR1 is SGDLS and CDR2 YYNGEE.

This clonotype ranks as large. The V call is TRBV15, the J call TRBJ2-2; 8 positions agree with TRBD2. CDR3 length: 15 residues. Germline values: CDR1 LNHNV, CDR2 YYDKDF (reference sequence). V lost 0 bases and J lost 6; bases outside the gene matches: 3. The CDR3 DNA reads as TGTGCCACCAGCAGAGATACGGGGGGGCCCGGGGAGCTGTTTTTT. Translation gives CATSRDTGGPGELFF.

This rearrangement joins TRBV9 to TRBJ2-7; perhaps TRBD2 as D (6 bases). The CDR3 has 13 amino acids. Germline assignment: CDR1 SGDLS and CDR2 YYNGEE. Trimming pared 0 bases from V and 6 bases from J, leaving 10 bases between. The chain's CDR3 is CASSVVQGGEQYF. The CDR3 region has the DNA TGTGCCAGCAGCGTAGTCCAGGGAGGCGAGCAGTACTTC.

The sample holds a few counts of this clonotype. V is TRBV12-3 or TRBV12-4 and J is TRBJ1-5; no firm D call. The V end lost 3 bases, the J end lost 5 bases, and 5 bases lay between the germline ends. The CDR3 loop spans 12 amino acids. This CDR3 is CASSFWDQPQHF. DNA for the CDR3: TGTGCCAGCAGTTTCTGGGATCAGCCCCAGCATTTT.

This clonotype was recorded a few times. V and J are TRBV7-2 and TRBJ2-5, with 7 bases matching TRBD1. CDR1 is SGHTA and CDR2 is FQGNSA in the germline V gene. The CDR3 runs to 14 residues. After removal of 5 bases from V and 7 bases from J, the junction contained 10 bases not matched to a gene. The CDR3 DNA follows: TGTGCCAGCAGCCCAAGACAGGGTGCGGGGACCCAGTACTTC. Protein: CASSPRQGAGTQYF. The variable domain in full, completed from reference TRBV7-2 and TRBJ2-5, reads GAGVSQSPSNKVTEKGKDVELRCDPISGHTALYWYRQSLGQGLEFLIYFQGNSAPDKSGLPSDRFSAERTGGSVSTLTIQRTQQEDSAVYLCASSPRQGAGTQYFGPGTRLLVL.